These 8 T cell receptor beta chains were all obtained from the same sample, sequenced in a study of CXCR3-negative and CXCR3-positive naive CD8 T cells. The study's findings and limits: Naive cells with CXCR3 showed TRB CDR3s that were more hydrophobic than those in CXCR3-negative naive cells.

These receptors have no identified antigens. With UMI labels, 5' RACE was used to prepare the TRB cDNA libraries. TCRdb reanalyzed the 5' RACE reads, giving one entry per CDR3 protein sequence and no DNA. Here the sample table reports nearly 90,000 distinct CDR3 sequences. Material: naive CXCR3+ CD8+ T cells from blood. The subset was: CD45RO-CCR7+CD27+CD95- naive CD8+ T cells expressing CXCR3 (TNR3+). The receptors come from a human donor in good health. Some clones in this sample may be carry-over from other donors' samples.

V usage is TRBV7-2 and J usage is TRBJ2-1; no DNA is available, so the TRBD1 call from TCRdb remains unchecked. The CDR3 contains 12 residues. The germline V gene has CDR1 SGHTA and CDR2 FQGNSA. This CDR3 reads CASSPGENEQFF.

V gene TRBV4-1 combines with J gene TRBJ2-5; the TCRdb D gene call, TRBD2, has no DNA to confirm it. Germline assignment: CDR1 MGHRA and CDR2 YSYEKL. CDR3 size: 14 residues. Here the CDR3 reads CASSSGTSQETQYF.

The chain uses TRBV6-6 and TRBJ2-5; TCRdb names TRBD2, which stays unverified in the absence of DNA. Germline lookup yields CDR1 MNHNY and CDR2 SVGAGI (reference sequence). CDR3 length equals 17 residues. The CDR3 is CASSYSSSGGGQETQYF.

Here the CDR3 reads CASSVVGTPNPDEQFF. This chain connects TRBV9 to TRBJ2-1; TCRdb gives TRBD2 as the D gene, but with no DNA this cannot be confirmed. The CDR3 has 16 residues. Germline CDR1 SGDLS, CDR2 YYNGEE.

The CDR3 loop is CATWTAEDYNSPLHF. The chain employs TRBV5-4 and TRBJ1-6. CDR3 size: 15 residues. Per germline, CDR1 SGHNT and CDR2 YYREEE (reference sequence).

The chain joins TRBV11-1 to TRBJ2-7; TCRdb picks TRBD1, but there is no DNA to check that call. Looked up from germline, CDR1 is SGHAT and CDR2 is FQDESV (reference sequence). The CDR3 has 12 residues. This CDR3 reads CASSPWQGEQYF.

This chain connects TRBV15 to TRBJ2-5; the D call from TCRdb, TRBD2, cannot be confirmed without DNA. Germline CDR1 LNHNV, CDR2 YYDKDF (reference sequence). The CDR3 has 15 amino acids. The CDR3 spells CATSPDGGRGEAQYF.

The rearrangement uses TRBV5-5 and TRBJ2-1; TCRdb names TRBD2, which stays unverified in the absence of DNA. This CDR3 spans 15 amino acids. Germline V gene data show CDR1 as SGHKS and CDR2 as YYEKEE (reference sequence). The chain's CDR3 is CASSVGLAAYNEQFF.